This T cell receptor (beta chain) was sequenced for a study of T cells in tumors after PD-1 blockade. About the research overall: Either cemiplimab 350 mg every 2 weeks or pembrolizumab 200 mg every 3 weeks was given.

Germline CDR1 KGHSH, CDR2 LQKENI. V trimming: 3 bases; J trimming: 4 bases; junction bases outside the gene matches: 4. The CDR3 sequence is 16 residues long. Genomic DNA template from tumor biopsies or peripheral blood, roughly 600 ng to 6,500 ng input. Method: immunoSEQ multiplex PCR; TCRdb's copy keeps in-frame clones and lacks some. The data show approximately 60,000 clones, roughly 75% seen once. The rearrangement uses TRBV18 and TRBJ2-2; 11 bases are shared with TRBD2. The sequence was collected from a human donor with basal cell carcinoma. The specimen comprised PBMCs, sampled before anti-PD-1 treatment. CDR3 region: CASSPGTSGSTGELFF. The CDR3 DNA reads TGTGCCAGCTCACCCGGAACTAGCGGGAGCACCGGGGAGCTGTTTTTT. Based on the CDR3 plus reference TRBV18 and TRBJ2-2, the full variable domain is NAGVMQNPRHLVRRRGQEARLRCSPMKGHSHVYWYRQLPEEGLKFMVYLQKENIIDESGMPKERFSAEFPKEGPSILRIQQVVRGDSAAYFCASSPGTSGSTGELFFGEGSRLTVL.